The present T cell receptor (beta chain) was sequenced within a study of T-cell reconstitution after alpha-beta-depleted transplantation in children. This CDR3 region has 13 residues. V shed 8 bases and J shed 3 bases, with 10 bases lying between them. The germline gives CDR1 SNHLY, CDR2 FYNNEI. Molecular barcoding with unique molecular identifiers was used for the TCRbeta library. TCRdb redid the calling of the PCR reads with MiXCR, one entry per CDR3 protein. The sample consists of 200,000 to 250,000 distinct CDR3 sequences, under 9.5% of them appearing once. The TCR was taken from a human donor who donated a stem cell graft to a child with acute lymphoblastic leukemia. The chain couples TRBV2 to TRBJ1-4; D may be TRBD1 (5 bases). This specimen consisted of PBMCs from the stem cell graft donor, obtained from the stem cell graft. CDR3 sequence reads: CASEGGANEKLFF. The CDR3 bases are TGTGCCAGCGAGGGAGGGGCTAATGAAAAACTGTTTTTT.